These T cell receptor beta chains were read from a single sample in a study of cytotoxic CD8 clonotypes in ibrutinib-treated CLL. Sequenced by immunoSEQ multiplex PCR; TCRdb stores in-frame clones only, minus some. The sample yields approximately 50,000 clones, roughly two thirds seen once. The input for sequencing was PBMCs, taken after 12 months of ibrutinib treatment. Receptors originate from a human donor with chronic lymphocytic leukemia. CDR3s include the opening cysteine and the closing phenylalanine or tryptophan. A D gene is named only where the DNA matches it firmly. Not every row has a clone size; where given, it reads once, few, many or a size class.

v_call	clone_size	j_call	d_call	cdr3_aa	cdr3_nt
TRBV12-5	-	TRBJ2-1	-	CASGLGGDNEQFF	TGTGCTAGTGGTTTGGGGGGGGACAATGAGCAGTTCTTC
TRBV5-1	-	TRBJ2-7	-	CASSFLASSYEQYF	TGCGCCAGCAGCTTCCTGGCGAGCTCCTACGAGCAGTACTTC
TRBV14	-	TRBJ2-1	TRBD2	CASSHGLPSGGYEQFF	TGTGCCAGCAGCCATGGATTGCCTAGCGGGGGGTATGAGCAGTTCTTC
TRBV25-1	-	TRBJ1-4	TRBD1	CASSLPETGPNEKLFF	TGTGCCAGCAGTTTACCAGAGACAGGGCCTAATGAAAAACTGTTTTTT
TRBV5-1	-	TRBJ2-3	TRBD2	CASSGWTSGGSDTQYF	TGCGCCAGCAGCGGGTGGACTAGCGGGGGGTCAGATACGCAGTATTTT
TRBV11-3	few	TRBJ2-1	-	CASSPGPPSNEQFF	TGTGCCAGCAGCCCGGGACCCCCTAGCAATGAGCAGTTCTTC
TRBV6-6	-	TRBJ2-7	-	CASSYSGTEYEQYF	TGTGCCAGCAGTTACTCGGGGACGGAATACGAGCAGTACTTC
TRBV5-1	-	TRBJ2-2	-	CASSEPLMGVLTGELFF	TGCGCCAGCAGCGAACCCCTCATGGGGGTTCTCACCGGGGAGCTGTTTTTT
TRBV6-4	-	TRBJ2-1	TRBD2	CASSDSISGRSYNEQFF	TGTGCCAGCAGTGACTCGATTAGCGGGAGGTCCTACAATGAGCAGTTCTTC
TRBV11-1	-	TRBJ2-2	TRBD2	CASSRGLTSGNTGELFF	TGTGCCAGCAGCCGTGGCCTGACTAGCGGGAACACCGGGGAGCTGTTTTTT
TRBV30	few	TRBJ1-4	-	CAWSSTGFEEKLFF	TGTGCCTGGAGCTCGACGGGGTTCGAGGAAAAACTGTTTTTT
TRBV5-1	-	TRBJ1-1	-	CASSLERGRITEAFF	TGCGCCAGCAGCTTGGAAAGGGGGAGGATCACTGAAGCTTTCTTT
TRBV6-5	medium-sized	TRBJ2-5	-	CASSPRSKETQYF	TGTGCCAGCAGCCCGAGGAGTAAAGAGACCCAGTACTTC
TRBV27	-	TRBJ2-1	-	CASSPLPRGVQFF	TGTGCCAGCAGTCCCCTCCCTAGGGGCGTGCAGTTCTTC
TRBV7-2	-	TRBJ2-5	-	CASSLMRGKETQYF	TGTGCCAGCAGCTTAATGAGGGGAAAGGAGACCCAGTACTTC
TRBV12-5	-	TRBJ2-6	TRBD1	CASGLVRQGQGFTGANVLTF	TGTGCTAGTGGTTTGGTACGTCAGGGACAGGGCTTTACTGGGGCCAACGTCCTGACTTTC
TRBV6-4	-	TRBJ2-2	TRBD2	CASSDSSAGENTGELFF	TGTGCCAGCAGTGACTCCTCAGCGGGGGAGAACACCGGGGAGCTGTTTTTT
TRBV5-1	once	TRBJ1-2	-	CASSTGPRPEDGYTF	TGCGCCAGCAGCACTGGACCGAGACCCGAGGATGGCTACACCTTC
TRBV7-3	-	TRBJ1-3	-	CASSLTAGDGNTIYF	TGTGCCAGCAGCTTAACCGCCGGGGACGGGAACACCATATATTTT
TRBV5-1	-	TRBJ2-5	-	CASSSRRALQETQYF	TGCGCCAGCAGCTCCCGCCGGGCCCTTCAAGAGACCCAGTACTTC
TRBV5-4	-	TRBJ1-2	-	CASSLDWGRDGYTF	TGTGCCAGCAGCTTGGATTGGGGGAGGGATGGCTACACCTTC
TRBV6-6	-	TRBJ2-7	-	CASSYGRDEQYF	TGTGCCAGCAGTTACGGAAGGGACGAGCAGTACTTC
TRBV19	few	TRBJ2-6	-	CASSIGVSGANVLTF	TGTGCCAGTAGTATAGGAGTGTCTGGGGCCAACGTCCTGACTTTC
TRBV28	few	TRBJ2-1	-	CASTPGAWNEQFF	TGTGCCAGCACTCCAGGGGCCTGGAATGAGCAGTTCTTC
TRBV6-5	-	TRBJ1-4	-	CASSTFRGNEKLFF	TGTGCCAGCAGTACCTTCCGGGGGAATGAAAAACTGTTTTTT
TRBV9	few	TRBJ2-2	TRBD2	CASSARLAGVLNTGELFF	TGTGCCAGCAGCGCCCGACTAGCGGGGGTACTGAACACCGGGGAGCTGTTTTTT
TRBV7-8	-	TRBJ2-3	-	CASSLEGAFYTDTQYF	TGTGCCAGCAGCTTAGAAGGGGCCTTCTACACAGATACGCAGTATTTT